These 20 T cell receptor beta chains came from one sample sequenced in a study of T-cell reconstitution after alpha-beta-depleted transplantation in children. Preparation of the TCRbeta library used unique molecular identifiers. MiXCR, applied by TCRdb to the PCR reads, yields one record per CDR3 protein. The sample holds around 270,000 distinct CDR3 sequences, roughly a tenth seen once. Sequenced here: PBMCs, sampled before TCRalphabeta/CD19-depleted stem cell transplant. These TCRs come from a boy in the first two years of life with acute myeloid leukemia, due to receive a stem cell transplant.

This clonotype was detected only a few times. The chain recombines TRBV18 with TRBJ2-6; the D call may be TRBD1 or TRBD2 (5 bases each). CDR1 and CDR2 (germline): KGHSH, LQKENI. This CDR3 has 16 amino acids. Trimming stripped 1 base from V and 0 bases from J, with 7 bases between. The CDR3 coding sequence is TGTGCCAGCTCACCACAGAGGGGCTCTGGGGCCAACGTCCTGACTTTC. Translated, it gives CASSPQRGSGANVLTF.

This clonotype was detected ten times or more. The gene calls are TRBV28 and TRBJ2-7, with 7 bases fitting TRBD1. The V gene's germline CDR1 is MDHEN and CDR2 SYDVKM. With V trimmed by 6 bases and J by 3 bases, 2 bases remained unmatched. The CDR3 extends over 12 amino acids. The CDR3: CASRRQGYEQYF. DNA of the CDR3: TGTGCCAGCAGGAGACAGGGCTACGAGCAGTACTTC.

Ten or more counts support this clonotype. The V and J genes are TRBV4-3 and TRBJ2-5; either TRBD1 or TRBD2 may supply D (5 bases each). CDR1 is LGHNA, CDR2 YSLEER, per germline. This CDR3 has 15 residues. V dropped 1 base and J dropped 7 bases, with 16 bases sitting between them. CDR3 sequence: CASSQVRDGPRTQYF. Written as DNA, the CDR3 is TGCGCCAGCAGCCAAGTGAGGGACGGCCCGCGGACCCAGTACTTC.

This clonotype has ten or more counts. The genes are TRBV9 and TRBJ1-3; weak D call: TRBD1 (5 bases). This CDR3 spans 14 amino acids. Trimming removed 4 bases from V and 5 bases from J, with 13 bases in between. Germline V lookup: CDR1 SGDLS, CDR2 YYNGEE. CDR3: CASSPSGTRNTIYF. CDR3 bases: TGTGCCAGCAGCCCTTCCGGGACGCGAAACACCATATATTTT.

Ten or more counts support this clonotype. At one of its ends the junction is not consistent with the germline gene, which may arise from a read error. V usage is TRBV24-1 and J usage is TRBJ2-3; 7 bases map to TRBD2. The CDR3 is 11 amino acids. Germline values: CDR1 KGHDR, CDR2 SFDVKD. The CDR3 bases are TGTGCCACCAGTGATTTGAGGGACTACCTTTTT. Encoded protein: CATSDLRDYLF.

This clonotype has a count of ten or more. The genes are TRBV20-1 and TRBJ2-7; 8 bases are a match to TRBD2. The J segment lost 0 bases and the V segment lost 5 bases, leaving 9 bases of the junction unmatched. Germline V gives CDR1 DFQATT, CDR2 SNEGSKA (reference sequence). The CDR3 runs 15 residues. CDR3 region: CSAHPGLGSSYEQYF. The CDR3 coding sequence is TGCAGTGCTCATCCGGGACTAGGGAGCTCCTACGAGCAGTACTTC.

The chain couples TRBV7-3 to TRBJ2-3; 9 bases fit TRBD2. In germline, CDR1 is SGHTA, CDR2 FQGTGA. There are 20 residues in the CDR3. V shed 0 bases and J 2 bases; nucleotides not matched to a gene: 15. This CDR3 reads CASSLTGGRAGRTNTDTQYF. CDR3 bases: TGTGCCAGCAGCTTAACTGGCGGGAGGGCCGGGAGGACAAACACAGATACGCAGTATTTT. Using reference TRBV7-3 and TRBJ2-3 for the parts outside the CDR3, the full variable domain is GAGVSQTPSNKVTEKGKYVELRCDPISGHTALYWYRQSLGQGPEFLIYFQGTGAADDSGLPNDRFFAVRPEGSVSTLKIQRTERGDSAVYLCASSLTGGRAGRTNTDTQYFGPGTRLTVL.

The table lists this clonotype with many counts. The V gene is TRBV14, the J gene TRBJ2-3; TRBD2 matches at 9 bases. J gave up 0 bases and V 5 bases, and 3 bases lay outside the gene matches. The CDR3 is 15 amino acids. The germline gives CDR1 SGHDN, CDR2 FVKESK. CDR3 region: CASSIGTSSTDTQYF. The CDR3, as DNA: TGTGCCAGCAGCATTGGGACTAGCAGCACAGATACGCAGTATTTT.

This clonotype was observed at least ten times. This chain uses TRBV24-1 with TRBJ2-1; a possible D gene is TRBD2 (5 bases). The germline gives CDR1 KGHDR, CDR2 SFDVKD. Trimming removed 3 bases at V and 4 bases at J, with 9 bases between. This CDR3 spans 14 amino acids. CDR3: CATSDLTTYNEQFF. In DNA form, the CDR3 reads TGTGCCACCAGTGATCTGACTACTTACAATGAGCAGTTCTTC.

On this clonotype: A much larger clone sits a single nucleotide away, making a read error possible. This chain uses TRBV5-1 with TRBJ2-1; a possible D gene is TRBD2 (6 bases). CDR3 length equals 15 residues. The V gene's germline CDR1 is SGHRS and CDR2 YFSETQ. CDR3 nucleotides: TGCGCCAGCAGGTTGGAGGGGAGCTCCTACAATGAGCAGTTCTTC. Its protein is CASRLEGSSYNEQFF.

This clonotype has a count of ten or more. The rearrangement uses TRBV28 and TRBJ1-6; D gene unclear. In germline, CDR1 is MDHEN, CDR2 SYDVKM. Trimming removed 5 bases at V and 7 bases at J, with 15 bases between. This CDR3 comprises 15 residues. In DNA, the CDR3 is TGTGCCAGCAGTATCAACTTGGAGCCAAATTCACCCCTCCACTTT. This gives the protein CASSINLEPNSPLHF. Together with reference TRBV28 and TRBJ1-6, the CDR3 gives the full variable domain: DVKVTQSSRYLVKRTGEKVFLECVQDMDHENMFWYRQDPGLGLRLIYFSYDVKMKEKGDIPEGYSVSREKKERFSLILESASTNQTSMYLCASSINLEPNSPLHFGNGTRLTVT.

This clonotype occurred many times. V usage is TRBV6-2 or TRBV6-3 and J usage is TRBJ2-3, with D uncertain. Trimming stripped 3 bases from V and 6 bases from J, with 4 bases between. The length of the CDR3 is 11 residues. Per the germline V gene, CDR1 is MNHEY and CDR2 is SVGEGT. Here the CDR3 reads CASSYSDTQYF. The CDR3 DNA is TGTGCCAGCAGTTATTCGGATACGCAGTATTTT.

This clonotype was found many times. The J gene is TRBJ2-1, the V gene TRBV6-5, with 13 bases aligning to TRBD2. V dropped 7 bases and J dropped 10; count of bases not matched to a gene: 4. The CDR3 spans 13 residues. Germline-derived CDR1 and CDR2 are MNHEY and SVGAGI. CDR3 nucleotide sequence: TGTGCCAGCACTGTACTAGCGGGGGGGGAGCAGTTCTTC. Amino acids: CASTVLAGGEQFF.

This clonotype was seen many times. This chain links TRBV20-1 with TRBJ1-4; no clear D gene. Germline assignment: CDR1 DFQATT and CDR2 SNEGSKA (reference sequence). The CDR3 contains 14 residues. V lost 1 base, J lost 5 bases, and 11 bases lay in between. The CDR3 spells CSARAEGRNEKLFF. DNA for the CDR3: TGCAGTGCTAGAGCGGAGGGCCGGAATGAAAAACTGTTTTTT.

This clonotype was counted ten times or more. The CDR3 loop reads CASSPYDRGVNQPQHF. CDR3 sequence (DNA): TGTGCCAGCTCACCATACGACAGGGGGGTCAATCAGCCCCAGCATTTT. The rearrangement links TRBV18 to TRBJ1-5, with 9 bases identical to TRBD1. The CDR3 loop spans 16 amino acids. J lost 3 bases, V lost 2 bases, and 5 bases had no gene match. Germline-derived CDR1 and CDR2 are KGHSH and LQKENI. The full variable domain, rest sourced from reference TRBV18 and TRBJ1-5, is NAGVMQNPRHLVRRRGQEARLRCSPMKGHSHVYWYRQLPEEGLKFMVYLQKENIIDESGMPKERFSAEFPKEGPSILRIQQVVRGDSAAYFCASSPYDRGVNQPQHFGDGTRLSIL.

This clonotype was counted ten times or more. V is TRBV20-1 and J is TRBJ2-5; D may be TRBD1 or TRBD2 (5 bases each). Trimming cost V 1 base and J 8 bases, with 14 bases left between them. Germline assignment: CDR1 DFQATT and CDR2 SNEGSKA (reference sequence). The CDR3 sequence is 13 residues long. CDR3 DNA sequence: TGCAGTGCTAGAGGAGGGGCTGAAGGCACCCAGTACTTC. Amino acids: CSARGGAEGTQYF.

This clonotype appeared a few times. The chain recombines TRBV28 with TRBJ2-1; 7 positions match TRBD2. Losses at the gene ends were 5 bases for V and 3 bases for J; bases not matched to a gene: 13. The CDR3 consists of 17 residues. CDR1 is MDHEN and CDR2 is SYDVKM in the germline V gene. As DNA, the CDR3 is TGTGCCAGCAGTGCCCTCCTAGCGGCCCCAGGCTACAATGAGCAGTTCTTC. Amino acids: CASSALLAAPGYNEQFF.

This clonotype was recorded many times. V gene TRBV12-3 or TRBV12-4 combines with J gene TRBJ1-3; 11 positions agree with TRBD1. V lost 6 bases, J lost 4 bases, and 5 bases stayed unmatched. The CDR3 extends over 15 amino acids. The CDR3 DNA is TGTGCCAGCAGCCCGGACAGGGGGCCCGGAAACACCATATATTTT. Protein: CASSPDRGPGNTIYF.

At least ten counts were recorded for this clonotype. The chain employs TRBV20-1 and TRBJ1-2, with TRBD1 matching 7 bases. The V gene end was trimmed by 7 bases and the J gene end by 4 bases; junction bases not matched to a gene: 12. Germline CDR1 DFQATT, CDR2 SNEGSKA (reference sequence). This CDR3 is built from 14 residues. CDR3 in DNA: TGCAGTGGTTGGACCCCAGACAGGGTCTATGGCTACACCTTC. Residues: CSGWTPDRVYGYTF.

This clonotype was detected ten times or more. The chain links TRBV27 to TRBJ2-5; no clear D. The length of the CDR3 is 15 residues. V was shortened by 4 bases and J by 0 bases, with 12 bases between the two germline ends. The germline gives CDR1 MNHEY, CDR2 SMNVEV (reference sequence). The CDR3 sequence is CASSSLLHYQETQYF. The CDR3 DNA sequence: TGTGCCAGCAGTTCATTGTTGCATTACCAAGAGACCCAGTACTTC.